This T cell receptor (beta chain) was recorded in a study of response to subunit inactivated influenza vaccine. V lost 7 bases and J lost 2, with 12 bases in between. CDR1 is DFQATT, CDR2 SNEGSKA, per germline (reference sequence). The CDR3 has 12 residues. Notes on the study in general: Every seasonal influenza vaccination brings in few new T cells, the authors suggested.

TCRdb re-called the RT-PCR reads with MiXCR, one entry per CDR3 protein. Seen here are 500,000 to 600,000 distinct CDR3 sequences, 15% to 20% observed once, and the top ten hold 3%. Note on this clonotype: Its specificity is not known.

The sample here was CD4+ T cells sorted from PBMCs, taken less than 30 months after vaccination. The chain couples TRBV20-1 to TRBJ2-7; perhaps TRBD1 as D (6 bases). The TCR sequence derives from a man between 45 and 75 years old who received an inactivated influenza vaccine. CDR3 in amino acids: CSVGRGPYEQYF. The CDR3 bases are TGCAGTGTTGGCAGGGGTCCCTACGAGCAGTACTTC.